The 11 T cell receptor beta chains listed next were all sequenced from one sample in a study of blood T cell repertoires in COVID-19 (TCRdb year 2020). Library prep was done by the immunoSEQ multiplex PCR assay. Sourced from immuneACCESS, this table was stored by TCRdb with only in-frame sequences that have V and J called. A share of the clones is absent; for the studies checked, an unresolved V gene accounts for under half, and the remainder has no known explanation. For this sample the table gives roughly 50,000 clones, of which around 90% were detected only once. The top ten constitute 7% to 8% of the sample. The sample consisted of peripheral blood. Source of these receptors: a woman in her sixties or seventies with active or convalescent COVID-19.

This chain joins TRBV5-5 and TRBJ2-6; 8 nucleotides agree with TRBD1. The germline V gene encodes CDR1 SGHKS and CDR2 YYEKEE (reference sequence). The V segment lost 4 bases and the J segment 2 bases; nucleotides outside the gene matches: 5. CDR3 length: 16 residues. CDR3 coding DNA: TGTGCCAGCAGCAATTTACAGGGGGCTGGGGCCAACGTCCTGACTTTC. This sequence encodes CASSNLQGAGANVLTF. Combining the CDR3 with reference TRBV5-5 and TRBJ2-6 gives the whole variable domain DAGVTQSPTHLIKTRGQQVTLRCSPISGHKSVSWYQQVLGQGPQFIFQYYEKEERGRGNFPDRFSARQFPNYSSELNVNALLLGDSALYLCASSNLQGAGANVLTFGAGSRLTVL.

The rearrangement uses TRBV6-4 and TRBJ2-2, with D possibly being TRBD1 (6 bases). The CDR3 loop spans 13 amino acids. Looked up from germline, CDR1 is MRHNA and CDR2 is SNTAGT. The germline V and J ends were trimmed by 6 bases and 5 bases, with 10 bases remaining between them. The CDR3 DNA reads as TGTGCCAGCAGAGGACAGTCGACCGGGGAGCTGTTTTTT. Translating gives CASRGQSTGELFF.

CDR3 region: CASSVEGLAGGHQFF. CDR3 coding DNA: TGTGCCAGCAGCGTAGAAGGACTAGCGGGGGGGCACCAGTTCTTC. The chain uses TRBV9 and TRBJ2-1; 15 bases agree with TRBD2. CDR3 size: 15 residues. V lost 0 bases, J lost 13 bases, and 5 bases stayed unmatched. CDR1 is SGDLS and CDR2 is YYNGEE in the germline V gene.

The chain couples TRBV24-1 to TRBJ2-2; possibly TRBD2 for D (6 bases). CDR3 length: 16 residues. From germline, CDR1 is KGHDR and CDR2 SFDVKD. V lost 4 bases and J 0 bases, leaving 11 bases between the germline ends. The CDR3 sequence is CATSDPGTANTGELFF. CDR3 DNA: TGTGCCACCAGTGACCCCGGGACTGCGAACACCGGGGAGCTGTTTTTT.

The CDR3: CATRRDNNQPQHF. The CDR3 DNA sequence: TGTGCCACCCGAAGGGACAACAATCAGCCCCAGCATTTT. The chain employs TRBV24-1 and TRBJ1-5; TRBD1 is a possible D gene (6 bases). Trimming cost V 9 bases and J 3 bases, with 11 bases left between them. CDR1 is KGHDR and CDR2 is SFDVKD in the germline V gene. This CDR3 region has 13 residues.

This clone was seen a single time. This CDR3 is CASRSRGTGDFPGNTIYF. CDR3 DNA sequence: TGTGCCAGCAGAAGCAGGGGGACAGGGGACTTCCCTGGAAACACCATATATTTT. The chain carries TRBV28 and TRBJ1-3; 10 positions agree with TRBD1. The CDR3 has 18 residues. Germline V gene lookup returns CDR1 MDHEN and CDR2 SYDVKM. V shed 6 bases, J shed 2 bases, and the junction held 13 bases outside the gene matches.

V gene TRBV2 combines with J gene TRBJ2-7; 8 nucleotides align to TRBD1. The V and J ends lost 8 bases and 6 bases, in that order; junction bases with no gene match: 6. The CDR3 covers 12 residues. Per the germline V gene, CDR1 is SNHLY and CDR2 is FYNNEI. DNA of the CDR3: TGTGCCAGCGGTCGACAGGGGACCGAGCAGTACTTC. Amino acids: CASGRQGTEQYF.

V and J are TRBV6-6 and TRBJ1-5, with TRBD1 matching over 8 bases. This CDR3 has 16 residues. The V and J ends lost 5 bases and 0 bases, in that order; junction bases with no gene match: 6. Germline V gene lookup returns CDR1 MNHNY and CDR2 SVGAGI (reference sequence). CDR3 in amino acids: CASSRQGSNSNQPQHF. The CDR3 nucleotides are TGTGCCAGCAGTCGACAGGGGTCGAATAGCAATCAGCCCCAGCATTTT.

The rearrangement links TRBV15 to TRBJ2-1; D might be TRBD2 (6 bases). From germline, CDR1 is LNHNV and CDR2 YYDKDF (reference sequence). The V end lost 8 bases, the J end lost 2 bases, and 22 bases lay between the germline ends. This CDR3 comprises 17 residues. CDR3 in DNA: TGTGCCACCGCTGCATCTCTAGCGATTACAACCTACAATGAGCAGTTCTTC. This gives the protein CATAASLAITTYNEQFF.

The genes are TRBV4-1 and TRBJ1-4; tentatively, D is TRBD1 (6 bases). The CDR3 runs to 18 residues. CDR1 and CDR2 (germline): MGHRA, YSYEKL. V lost 0 bases and J 8 bases, leaving 22 bases between the germline ends. CDR3 nucleotide sequence: TGCGCCAGCAGCCAAGACGAGTTTACGGACAGCTTCGGGGAAAAACTGTTTTTT. This gives the protein CASSQDEFTDSFGEKLFF.

This clone was recorded only once. This chain connects TRBV24-1 to TRBJ2-6; possibly TRBD1 for D (6 bases). CDR3 size: 19 residues. The V and J ends lost 4 bases and 1 base respectively, with 19 bases between them. Looked up from germline, CDR1 is KGHDR and CDR2 is SFDVKD. CDR3 loop: CATSDRSRGSLSGANVLTF. DNA of the CDR3: TGTGCCACCAGTGACCGCTCGAGGGGGTCCCTTTCTGGGGCCAACGTCCTGACTTTC.